Following are 28 T cell receptor beta chains from one sample sequenced in a study of shared clonotypes between healthy human individuals. This table comes from immunoSEQ multiplex PCR, and its TCRdb copy is limited to in-frame clones, with some not included. Among over a million clones, under 80% were seen once, and the ten largest hold approximately 1.5%. What was sequenced was memory CD4+ T cells sorted from blood. Noted subset: CD45RA-negative fraction. All receptors derive from a man aged 18 to 30 in good health.

The J gene is TRBJ1-5, the V gene TRBV7-2, with D unclear. Between the trimmed V and J ends, which lost 4 bases and 6 bases, there was a span of 13 bases. Germline lookup yields CDR1 SGHTA and CDR2 FQGNSA. The CDR3 loop spans 14 amino acids. This CDR3 reads CASSSRGGGQPQHF. The DNA of the CDR3 is TGTGCCAGCAGCTCCCGGGGAGGAGGTCAGCCCCAGCATTTT.

This chain uses TRBV18 with TRBJ1-4; no reliable D call. V was cut by 7 bases and J by 10 bases, with 16 bases left in between. The CDR3 spans 13 residues. Germline-derived CDR1 and CDR2 are KGHSH and LQKENI. The CDR3 loop reads CASFETASGKLFF. In DNA, the CDR3 is TGTGCCAGCTTCGAAACGGCGTCGGGAAAACTGTTTTTT.

The chain links TRBV6-1 to TRBJ1-2, with 12 bases lining up with TRBD1. V shed 1 base and J 6 bases; nucleotides not matched to a gene: 6. Germline loops: CDR1 MNHNS, CDR2 SASEGT. This CDR3 comprises 16 residues. The CDR3 coding sequence is TGTGCCAGCAGTGAAGTACGGGACAGGGGGCGGAATGGCTACACCTTC. Its translation is CASSEVRDRGRNGYTF.

This clone was detected once. The V gene is TRBV28, the J gene TRBJ1-4; D possibly corresponds to TRBD1 (5 bases). Per germline, CDR1 MDHEN and CDR2 SYDVKM. V lost 5 bases and J lost 7, with 11 bases in between. This CDR3 has 13 amino acids. CDR3 protein: CASSGYRGEKLFF. The CDR3 DNA sequence: TGTGCCAGCAGTGGGTATAGGGGTGAAAAACTGTTTTTT.

This clone has just one count. The identical CDR3 is also encoded by other nucleotide sequences in the sample. The chain couples TRBV7-2 to TRBJ2-3, with D maybe TRBD2 (5 bases). This CDR3 is built from 15 residues. V dropped 1 base and J dropped 3 bases, with 11 bases sitting between them. Germline-derived CDR1 and CDR2 are SGHTA and FQGNSA. The CDR3 coding sequence is TGTGCCAGCAGCTTAGTCGGACTCAGGACAGATACGCAGTATTTT. Protein product: CASSLVGLRTDTQYF.

The chain links TRBV18 to TRBJ2-3; perhaps TRBD2 as D (5 bases). The CDR3 has 15 amino acids. Germline V gives CDR1 KGHSH, CDR2 LQKENI. The V gene lost 2 bases and the J gene lost 0 bases, with 9 bases spanning the gap. The CDR3 DNA sequence: TGTGCCAGCTCACCAGACTACACTAGCACAGATACGCAGTATTTT. The encoded protein is CASSPDYTSTDTQYF.

In the case of this clone: An end of the junction does not agree with germline; a read error may underlie this. The chain has TRBV7-7 and TRBJ2-7; a weak D match, TRBD2 (6 bases). The CDR3 consists of 13 residues. Germline CDR1 SSHAT, CDR2 FNYEAQ (reference sequence). The CDR3 protein is CASSLADGTEQYF. The CDR3 coding sequence is TGTGCTAGCAGCTTAGCGGACGGAACGGAGCAGTACTTC.

This clone was counted once. The genes are TRBV12-2 and TRBJ2-7. TRBV12-2 is tagged as a pseudogene. This CDR3 is 14 amino acids long. The CDR3 is CASRHTASSYEQYF. In DNA form, the CDR3 reads TGTGCAAGTCGGCACACAGCGAGCTCCTACGAGCAGTACTTC.

The rearrangement uses TRBV10-1 and TRBJ2-2; D unclear. The germline V and J ends were trimmed by 3 bases and 0 bases, with 5 bases remaining between them. The CDR3 runs 14 residues. The germline V gene has CDR1 WNHNN and CDR2 SYGVQD (reference sequence). The CDR3 here is CASSDPPNTGELFF. DNA of the CDR3: TGCGCCAGCAGTGACCCCCCGAACACCGGGGAGCTGTTTTTT.

The V gene is TRBV27, the J gene TRBJ2-1, with 8 bases that match TRBD2. This CDR3 spans 16 amino acids. Germline lookup yields CDR1 MNHEY and CDR2 SMNVEV (reference sequence). The J segment lost 3 bases and the V segment lost 6 bases, leaving 10 bases of the junction unmatched. CDR3 in amino acids: CASRIKRRGDYNEQFF. Here the CDR3 DNA reads TGTGCCAGCAGGATAAAGCGGCGGGGGGACTACAATGAGCAGTTCTTC.

The count of this clone is one. This chain joins TRBV15 and TRBJ1-6, with D unclear. Germline V gives CDR1 LNHNV, CDR2 YYDKDF (reference sequence). The CDR3 is 14 residues long. With 0 bases removed from V and 9 bases from J, the gap between germline ends came to 9 bases. The CDR3 DNA reads TGTGCCACCAGCAGAGAGGGCGCCGTTTCACCCCTCCACTTT. Its translation is CATSREGAVSPLHF.

CDR3 loop: CASSPQPFTDTQYF. CDR3 nucleotides: TGTGCCAGCTCACCACAACCTTTCACAGATACGCAGTATTTT. The chain carries TRBV18 and TRBJ2-3; D remains unclear. Germline CDR1 and CDR2: KGHSH and LQKENI. The CDR3 length is 14 residues. Trimming took 1 base from V and 2 from J, leaving 7 bases between them.

This chain connects TRBV5-1 to TRBJ2-3, with D perhaps TRBD1 (5 bases). Germline CDR1 reads SGHRS; CDR2 reads YFSETQ. This CDR3 region has 15 residues. V was shortened by 2 bases and J by 0 bases, with 10 bases between the two germline ends. The CDR3 bases are TGCGCCAGCAGCTTAATGGGGCCTAGCACAGATACGCAGTATTTT. Protein: CASSLMGPSTDTQYF.

This rearrangement joins TRBV18 to TRBJ1-4; D gene uncertain. The V and J ends lost 4 bases and 0 bases respectively, with 9 bases between them. CDR1 and CDR2 (germline): KGHSH, LQKENI. The CDR3 runs to 15 residues. The CDR3 DNA reads TGTGCCAGCTCACTTAACGGTGCAACTAATGAAAAACTGTTTTTT. Translation: CASSLNGATNEKLFF.

The genes are TRBV5-1 and TRBJ2-7, with D possibly matching TRBD1 (6 bases). V was trimmed by 4 bases and J by 1 base, leaving 12 bases between them. The length of the CDR3 is 14 residues. Germline CDR1 and CDR2: SGHRS and YFSETQ. CDR3 DNA: TGCGCCAGCAGCCACAGGGACAATTCCTACGAGCAGTACTTC. This gives the protein CASSHRDNSYEQYF. Supplemented by reference TRBV5-1 and TRBJ2-7, the full variable domain reads KAGVTQTPRYLIKTRGQQVTLSCSPISGHRSVSWYQQTPGQGLQFLFEYFSETQRNKGNFPGRFSGRQFSNSRSEMNVSTLELGDSALYLCASSHRDNSYEQYFGPGTRLTVT.

This clone has more than one count but fewer than ten. This chain links TRBV20-1 with TRBJ2-5; D not certain. CDR3 size: 11 residues. The germline CDR1 and CDR2 sequences are DFQATT and SNEGSKA (reference sequence). The CDR3 loop is CRLASKETQYF. For the CDR3, the DNA is TGCCGGCTGGCCTCCAAAGAGACCCAGTACTTC.

This chain joins TRBV30 and TRBJ1-6; D might be TRBD1 (5 bases). This CDR3 contains 12 residues. The V end was cut by 3 bases, the J end by 9 bases, with 9 bases between. Germline V gene sequence: CDR1 GTSNPN, CDR2 SVGIG (reference sequence). In nucleotides, the CDR3 is TGTGCCTGGAGAAGACAGAGTTCACCCCTCCACTTT. Translated: CAWRRQSSPLHF. The full variable domain, its missing parts supplied by reference TRBV30 and TRBJ1-6, is SQTIHQWPATLVQPVGSPLSLECTVEGTSNPNLYWYRQAAGRGLQLLFYSVGIGQISSEVPQNLSASRPQDRQFILSSKKLLLSDSGFYLCAWRRQSSPLHFGNGTRLTVT.

The rearrangement uses TRBV4-1 and TRBJ1-6; D is ambiguous. Per the germline V gene, CDR1 is MGHRA and CDR2 is YSYEKL. CDR3 size: 16 residues. V lost 0 bases and J lost 7, with 13 bases in between. The CDR3 here is CASSQEGRERNSPLHF. In DNA form, the CDR3 reads TGCGCCAGCAGCCAAGAGGGGAGGGAGAGAAATTCACCCCTCCACTTT.

The chain carries TRBV7-2 and TRBJ2-7; 7 positions agree with TRBD1. CDR1 and CDR2 from the germline V gene are SGHTA and FQGNSA. Trimming cost V 3 bases and J 5 bases; bases outside gene matches: 10. The CDR3 length is 15 residues. The CDR3 DNA reads TGTGCCAGCAGCTTGGACAGGCCCGCCCGAAACGAGCAGTACTTC. Its protein product is CASSLDRPARNEQYF.

The CDR3: CASSQVRGLLGQETQYF. The CDR3 nucleotides are TGCGCCAGCAGCCAAGTGCGGGGTCTATTGGGCCAAGAGACCCAGTACTTC. The J gene is TRBJ2-5, the V gene TRBV4-3, with D possibly TRBD2 on 6 matching bases. The CDR3 runs to 17 residues. CDR1 is LGHNA, CDR2 YSLEER, per germline. The germline V and J ends were trimmed by 1 base and 1 base, with 16 bases remaining between them.

This clone was counted only a few times. Other DNA sequences in this sample translate to the same CDR3. J is TRBJ1-3 and V is TRBV29-1, with D unclear. The CDR3 runs 15 residues. V was pared by 0 bases and J by 0 bases, with 9 bases between. Germline assignment: CDR1 SQVTM and CDR2 ANQGSEA. CDR3 sequence reads: CSVEDLGSSGNTIYF. CDR3 sequence (DNA): TGCAGCGTTGAAGATTTGGGGAGCTCTGGAAACACCATATATTTT.

The chain employs TRBV5-4 and TRBJ2-6; D is uncertain. CDR3 length: 17 residues. The V and J ends lost 4 bases and 4 bases respectively, with 18 bases between them. The germline V gene has CDR1 SGHNT and CDR2 YYREEE (reference sequence). CDR3 loop: CASSVGSSRSGANVLTF. The CDR3 coding sequence is TGTGCCAGCAGCGTCGGGTCTTCTAGGTCGGGGGCCAACGTCCTGACTTTC.

In nucleotides, the CDR3 is TGTGCCATCAGTGGGGGCCCTGAAGCTTTCTTT. Translated: CAISGGPEAFF. The genes are TRBV10-3 and TRBJ1-1; D possibly corresponds to TRBD1 (5 bases). V was trimmed by 4 bases and J by 6 bases, leaving 6 bases between them. The V gene's germline CDR1 is ENHRY and CDR2 SYGVKD. This CDR3 spans 11 amino acids.

The chain employs TRBV19 and TRBJ2-5; perhaps D is TRBD1 or TRBD2 (5 bases each). This CDR3 is built from 15 residues. V dropped 3 bases and J dropped 5 bases, with 16 bases sitting between them. Germline V gene lookup returns CDR1 LNHDA and CDR2 SQIVND (reference sequence). The CDR3 DNA reads as TGTGCCAGTAGTATCGGGACGACTAAGAGGGAGACCCAGTACTTC. Protein: CASSIGTTKRETQYF. Variable domain in full (rest from reference TRBV19 and TRBJ2-5): DGGITQSPKYLFRKEGQNVTLSCEQNLNHDAMYWYRQDPGQGLRLIYYSQIVNDFQKGDIAEGYSVSREKKESFPLTVTSAQKNPTAFYLCASSIGTTKRETQYFGPGTRLLVL.

A note on this clone: Other DNA sequences from this sample encode an identical CDR3 as well. This sequence joins TRBV18 and TRBJ1-6, with D uncertain. Germline CDR1 and CDR2: KGHSH and LQKENI. V lost 6 bases, J lost 0 bases, and 6 bases lay in between. This CDR3 is 14 amino acids long. In DNA form, the CDR3 reads TGTGCCAGCTCGCAGAGCTCCTATAATTCACCCCTCCACTTT. It translates to CASSQSSYNSPLHF.

The chain links TRBV5-1 to TRBJ2-5, with D possibly being TRBD1 (5 bases). Trimming removed 9 bases at V and 1 base at J, with 19 bases between. This CDR3 is 15 amino acids long. Per the germline V gene, CDR1 is SGHRS and CDR2 is YFSETQ. The chain's CDR3 is CATRREADTQETQYF. CDR3 nucleotide sequence: TGCGCCACCAGGCGCGAGGCGGACACCCAAGAGACCCAGTACTTC. Based on the CDR3 plus reference TRBV5-1 and TRBJ2-5, the full variable domain is KAGVTQTPRYLIKTRGQQVTLSCSPISGHRSVSWYQQTPGQGLQFLFEYFSETQRNKGNFPGRFSGRQFSNSRSEMNVSTLELGDSALYLCATRREADTQETQYFGPGTRLLVL.

The rearrangement links TRBV6-1 to TRBJ2-7, with a tentative D call TRBD1 (5 bases). The CDR3 extends over 13 amino acids. Germline CDR1 reads MNHNS; CDR2 reads SASEGT. Trimming removed 11 bases at V and 3 bases at J, with 17 bases between. This CDR3 is CAGSGRAIYEQYF. CDR3 nucleotides: TGTGCCGGTTCCGGCAGGGCTATCTACGAGCAGTACTTC.

The chain links TRBV6-1 to TRBJ2-7, with a weak D call TRBD1 (6 bases). The ends were cut back, 6 bases at V and 6 bases at J, with 18 bases in the middle. The CDR3 runs 14 residues. The germline V gene encodes CDR1 MNHNS and CDR2 SASEGT. CDR3 protein: CASSAAQGITEQYF. The CDR3 coding sequence is TGTGCCAGCAGCGCGGCGCAGGGGATAACCGAGCAGTACTTC.